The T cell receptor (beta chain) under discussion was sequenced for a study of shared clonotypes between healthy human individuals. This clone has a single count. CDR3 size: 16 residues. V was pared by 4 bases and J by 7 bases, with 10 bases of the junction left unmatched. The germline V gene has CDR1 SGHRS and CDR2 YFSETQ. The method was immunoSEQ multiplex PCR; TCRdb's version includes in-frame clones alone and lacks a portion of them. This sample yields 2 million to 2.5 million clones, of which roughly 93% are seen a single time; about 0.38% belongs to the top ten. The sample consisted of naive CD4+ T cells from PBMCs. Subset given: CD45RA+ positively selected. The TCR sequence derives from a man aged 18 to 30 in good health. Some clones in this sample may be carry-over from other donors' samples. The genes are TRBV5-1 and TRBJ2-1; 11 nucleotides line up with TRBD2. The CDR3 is CASSSEILAGVNEQFF. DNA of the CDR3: TGCGCCAGCAGCAGTGAGATACTAGCGGGAGTGAATGAGCAGTTCTTC.